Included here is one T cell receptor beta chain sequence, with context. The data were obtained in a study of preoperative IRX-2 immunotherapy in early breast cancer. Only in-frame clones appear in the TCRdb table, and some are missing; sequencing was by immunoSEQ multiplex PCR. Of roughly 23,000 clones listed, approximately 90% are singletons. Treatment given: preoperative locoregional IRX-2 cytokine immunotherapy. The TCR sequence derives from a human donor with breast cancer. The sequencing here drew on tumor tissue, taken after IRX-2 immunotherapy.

CDR3 loop: CASSLTGENTGELFF. CDR3 sequence (DNA): TGTGCCAGCAGCTTAACGGGGGAGAACACCGGGGAGCTGTTTTTT. V gene TRBV11-1 combines with J gene TRBJ2-2, with D possibly being TRBD2 (6 bases). CDR3 size: 15 residues. Germline CDR1 and CDR2: SGHAT and FQDESV (reference sequence). V shed 2 bases and J shed 1 base, with 8 bases lying between them. Complete variable domain (other parts from reference TRBV11-1 and TRBJ2-2): EAEVAQSPRYKITEKSQAVAFWCDPISGHATLYWYRQILGQGPELLVQFQDESVVDDSQLPKDRFSAERLKGVDSTLKIQPAELGDSAMYLCASSLTGENTGELFFGEGSRLTVL.